The T cell receptor (beta chain) described here comes from a study of T-cell reconstitution after alpha-beta-depleted transplantation in children. Study-level points and caveats: Among T cells one year after transplant, newly produced cells accounted for most counts and diversity. About two months after transplant, alpha-beta T cells reportedly came from several hundred expanded graft clones. At day 60, the high TCRbeta diversity found in some patients originated from recipient T cells and thymic progenitors that had survived.

J lost 9 bases, V lost 5 bases, and 5 bases had no gene match. The germline CDR1 and CDR2 sequences are SGDLS and YYNGEE. This CDR3 is built from 14 residues. Unique molecular identifiers were used to barcode this TCRbeta library. TCRdb processed the PCR reads anew with MiXCR; each CDR3 protein has one entry. The sample carries a few hundred thousand distinct CDR3 sequences, about 7% recorded once. In this sample, this clonotype turned up many times. Antigen specificity is unknown. The sequences come from PBMCs, collected before TCRalphabeta/CD19-depleted stem cell transplant. This rearrangement joins TRBV9 to TRBJ1-6, with TRBD1 matching over 10 bases. The receptor was isolated from a boy aged 2-15 years with acute lymphoblastic leukemia, due to receive a stem cell transplant. CDR3 residues: CASSGQGDGSPLHF. For the CDR3, the DNA is TGTGCCAGCAGTGGACAGGGGGACGGTTCACCCCTCCACTTT. The full variable domain, in which reference TRBV9 and TRBJ1-6 provide the parts outside the CDR3, is DSGVTQTPKHLITATGQRVTLRCSPRSGDLSVYWYQQSLDQGLQFLIQYYNGEERAKGNILERFSAQQFPDLHSELNLSSLELGDSALYFCASSGQGDGSPLHFGNGTRLTVT.